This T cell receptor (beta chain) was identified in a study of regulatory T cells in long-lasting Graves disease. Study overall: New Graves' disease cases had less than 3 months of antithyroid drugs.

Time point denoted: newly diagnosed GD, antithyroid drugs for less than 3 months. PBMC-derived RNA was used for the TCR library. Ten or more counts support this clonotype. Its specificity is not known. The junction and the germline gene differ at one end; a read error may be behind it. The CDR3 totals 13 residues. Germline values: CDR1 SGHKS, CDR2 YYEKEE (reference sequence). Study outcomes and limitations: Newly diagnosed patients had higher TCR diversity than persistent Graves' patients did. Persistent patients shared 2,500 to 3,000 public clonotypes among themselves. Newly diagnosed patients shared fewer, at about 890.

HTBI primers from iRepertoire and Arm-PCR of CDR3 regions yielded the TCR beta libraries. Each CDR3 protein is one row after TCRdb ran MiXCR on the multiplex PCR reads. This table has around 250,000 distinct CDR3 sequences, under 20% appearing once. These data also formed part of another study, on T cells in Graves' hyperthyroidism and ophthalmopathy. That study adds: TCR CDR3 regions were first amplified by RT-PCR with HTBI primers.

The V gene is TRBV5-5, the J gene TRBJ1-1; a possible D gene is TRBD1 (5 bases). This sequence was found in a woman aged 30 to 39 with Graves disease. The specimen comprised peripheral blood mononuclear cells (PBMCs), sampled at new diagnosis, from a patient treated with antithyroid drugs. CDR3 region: CASSPWGHTEAFF. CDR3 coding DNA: TGCGCCAGCAGCCCTTGGGGACACACTGAAGCTTTCTTT.